This T cell receptor (beta chain) was recovered during a study of cytomegalovirus exposure and HLA in healthy donors. Study-wide points: Altogether, 150 to 200 TCR beta chains were recorded as cytomegalovirus-associated. Among TCR beta chains of equal frequency, HLA-associated ones were more clonally expanded in a later analysis.

In the PCR, 60 Vbeta and 13 Jbeta primers were used. Per the original data handling: Later, an analysis found about 83 million unique TCR beta chains, and approximately 10 million of these were shared. Measured with immunoSEQ multiplex PCR; TCRdb has only the in-frame clones, and not every one. V and J calls and clone size are as listed in that table; D and trimming were resolved from the DNA. The sample shows 85,000 to 95,000 clones, 70% to 85% of them seen only once. On this clone itself: Its target is unknown.

With 7 bases clipped from V and 1 base from J, the junction kept 4 bases outside the gene matches. CDR1 and CDR2 from the germline V gene are SGHTA and FQGNSA. The CDR3 extends over 15 amino acids. The sequence came from a man aged 25-40 years in good health and CMV-seropositive. This rearrangement joins TRBV7-2 to TRBJ2-1, with 10 bases that match TRBD2. The sequenced material came from PBMCs. CDR3 sequence: CASNLAGVSYNEQFF. In DNA form, the CDR3 reads TGTGCCAGCAACCTAGCGGGAGTGTCCTACAATGAGCAGTTCTTC.